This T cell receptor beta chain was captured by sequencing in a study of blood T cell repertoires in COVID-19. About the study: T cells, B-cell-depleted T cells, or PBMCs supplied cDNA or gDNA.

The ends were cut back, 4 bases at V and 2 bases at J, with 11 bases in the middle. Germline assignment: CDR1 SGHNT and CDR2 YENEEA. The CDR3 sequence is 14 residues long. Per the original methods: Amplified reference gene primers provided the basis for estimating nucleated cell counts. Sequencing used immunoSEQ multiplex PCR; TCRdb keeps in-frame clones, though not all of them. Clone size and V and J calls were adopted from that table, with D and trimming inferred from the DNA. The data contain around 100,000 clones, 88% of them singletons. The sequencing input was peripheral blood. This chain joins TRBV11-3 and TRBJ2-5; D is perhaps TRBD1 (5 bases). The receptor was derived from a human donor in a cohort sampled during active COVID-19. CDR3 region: CASSSRQSQETQYF. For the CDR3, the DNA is TGTGCCAGCAGCTCTCGACAGTCACAAGAGACCCAGTACTTC.